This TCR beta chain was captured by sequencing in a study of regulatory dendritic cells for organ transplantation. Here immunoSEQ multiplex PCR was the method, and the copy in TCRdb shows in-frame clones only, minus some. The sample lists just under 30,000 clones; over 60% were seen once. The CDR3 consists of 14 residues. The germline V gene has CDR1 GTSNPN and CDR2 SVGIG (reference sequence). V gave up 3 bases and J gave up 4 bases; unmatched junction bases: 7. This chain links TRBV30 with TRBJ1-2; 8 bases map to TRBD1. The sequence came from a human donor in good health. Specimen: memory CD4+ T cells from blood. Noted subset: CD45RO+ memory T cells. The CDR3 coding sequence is TGTGCCTGGAGCGTCGGACAGGGTTTCTATGGCTACACCTTC. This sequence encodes CAWSVGQGFYGYTF.